The 30 T cell receptor beta chains below all came from one sample that was sequenced in a study of tumor-infiltrating lymphocytes in primary liver carcinoma. The authors made TCR beta cDNA from 500 ng total RNA with a constant-region primer. Researchers made the TCR beta libraries by running three nested multiplex PCR rounds with slightly modified ARM-PCR. For approximately 11 cycles apiece, the opening two PCR rounds ran with TRBV1-TRBV30 forward primers and a C-beta reverse primer. TCRdb used MiXCR to reprocess the multiplex PCR reads, holding one entry per CDR3 protein. The sample shows around 120,000 distinct CDR3 sequences, around 62% of them seen only once. Bulk tissue was left unsorted, and RNA and DNA were co-extracted from 20-30 mg of it. Source material: liver tumor tissue from sampling region 1. Subset indicated: tumor region T1, superior pole. The receptors were sampled from a woman in her sixties or seventies with primary liver carcinoma and hepatitis B virus infection.

On this clonotype itself: A read error may produce the germline difference seen at one junction end. The chain uses TRBV11-1 and TRBJ2-3, with 7 bases identical to TRBD2. The CDR3 loop spans 14 amino acids. Per germline, CDR1 SGHAT and CDR2 FQDESV (reference sequence). The CDR3 is CASSLRKRAGESHF. The CDR3 DNA reads as TGTGCCAGCAGCTTAAGGAAGCGTGCGGGAGAGTCTCACTTC.

This clonotype was counted many times. The chain uses TRBV5-4 and TRBJ2-7; the D gene could be TRBD1 or TRBD2 (5 bases each). With 3 bases removed from V and 0 bases from J, the gap between germline ends came to 13 bases. The CDR3 length is 15 residues. The germline V gene encodes CDR1 SGHNT and CDR2 YYREEE (reference sequence). The CDR3 bases are TGTGCCAGCAGCTCGCTTTCAGGGAGCTCCTACGAGCAGTACTTC. Its translation: CASSSLSGSSYEQYF.

The V call is TRBV28, the J call TRBJ1-5; the D is unclear. This CDR3 comprises 15 residues. The germline gives CDR1 MDHEN, CDR2 SYDVKM. The ends were cut back, 4 bases at V and 2 bases at J, with 12 bases in the middle. The DNA for the CDR3 is TGTGCCAGCAGTTCCTGGGAAAGACGCAATCAGCCCCAGCATTTT. This gives the protein CASSSWERRNQPQHF.

This clonotype showed up many times. The CDR3 nucleotides read TGTGCCAGCAGCCTGACAGGGTCGAACACTGAAGCTTTCTTT. It is translated as CASSLTGSNTEAFF. This chain joins TRBV7-8 and TRBJ1-1; 7 nucleotides agree with TRBD1. The CDR3 covers 14 residues. V shed 5 bases, J shed 1 base, and the junction held 4 bases outside the gene matches. Germline V CDR1 and CDR2: SGHVS, FQNEAQ.

V and J are TRBV28 and TRBJ2-3, with 7 bases that match TRBD1. J gave up 1 base and V 3 bases, and 4 bases lay outside the gene matches. CDR1 is MDHEN and CDR2 is SYDVKM in the germline V gene. This CDR3 spans 15 amino acids. CDR3 sequence: CASSLCDRGTDTQYF. The CDR3, as DNA: TGTGCCAGCAGTTTGTGCGACAGGGGCACAGATACGCAGTATTTT.

This clonotype was observed many times. This clone may be a read error of a much larger clone one base away. This chain links TRBV11-2 with TRBJ2-7; TRBD2 matches 8 bases. CDR1 and CDR2 (germline): SGHAT, FQNNGV. The V segment lost 5 bases and the J segment 4 bases; nucleotides outside the gene matches: 10. This CDR3 has 15 amino acids. The CDR3: CASSPWTSRKYEQYF. The CDR3 bases are TGTGCCAGCAGCCCATGGACTAGCAGGAAATACGAGCAGTACTTC.

Concerning this clonotype: It is likely a read error, because the conserved phenylalanine at the end of the CDR3 is missing. The chain employs TRBV5-1 and TRBJ2-1; D is undetermined. V was shortened by 5 bases and J by 0 bases, with 12 bases between the two germline ends. This CDR3 has 15 amino acids. The germline gives CDR1 SGHRS, CDR2 YFSETQ. In DNA, the CDR3 is TGCGCCAGCAGAAAGGAAGAGAGCTCCTACAATGAGCAGTTCCTC. Amino acids: CASRKEESSYNEQFL.

This clonotype occurred once. Given the absence of the conserved phenylalanine or tryptophan at the CDR3 end, a read error is likely. The rearrangement uses TRBV28 and TRBJ2-1, with D perhaps matching TRBD1 or TRBD2 (5 bases each). Germline V gives CDR1 MDHEN, CDR2 SYDVKM. This CDR3 contains 14 residues. The CDR3 region is CASTQRGYADEQFS. CDR3 in DNA: TGTGCCAGCACTCAACGGGGCTATGCTGATGAACAGTTCTCC.

The sample holds many counts of this clonotype. The chain carries TRBV12-3 or TRBV12-4 and TRBJ1-2; D gene unclear. The CDR3 has 12 amino acids. The ends were cut back, 7 bases at V and 6 bases at J, with 12 bases in the middle. The CDR3 coding sequence is TGTGCCAGCACCGACCGAGCCCATGGCTACACCTTC. Amino acid sequence: CASTDRAHGYTF.

The V and J genes are TRBV11-2 and TRBJ2-5; TRBD2 matches 9 bases. J was trimmed by 7 bases and V by 7 bases; bases with no gene match: 13. CDR1 is SGHAT, CDR2 FQNNGV, per germline. The CDR3 runs 15 residues. The CDR3 reads CASNPQLAGAGTQYF. The CDR3 DNA sequence: TGTGCCAGCAACCCCCAATTAGCGGGAGCGGGGACCCAGTACTTC.

The J gene is TRBJ2-1, the V gene TRBV11-2, with 7 bases lining up with TRBD2. Germline V gene sequence: CDR1 SGHAT, CDR2 FQNNGV. The CDR3 extends over 16 amino acids. The CDR3 sequence is CVNSIGFLADYNEQFF. In nucleotides, the CDR3 is TGTGTCAACAGCATAGGTTTTCTAGCGGACTACAATGAGCAGTTCTTC.

Remarks on this clonotype: Since a much larger clone is just one base distant, this may be a read error. CDR3 sequence reads: CSIGNSYEQYF. In nucleotides, the CDR3 is TGCAGCATTGGGAACAGCTACGAGCAGTACTTC. V and J are TRBV29-1 and TRBJ2-7; D not resolved. Trimming took 8 bases from V and 3 from J, leaving 11 bases between them. Germline values: CDR1 SQVTM, CDR2 ANQGSEA. The CDR3 is made up of 11 amino acids.

Points on this clonotype: This may be a read error, as it is one base from a much larger clone. The CDR3 carries no conserved terminal phenylalanine or tryptophan, so it likely arises from a read error. This chain links TRBV4-1 with TRBJ1-2; D uncertain. This CDR3 has 13 amino acids. Trimming took 4 bases from V and 7 from J, leaving 13 bases between them. CDR1 is MGHRA and CDR2 is YSYEKL in the germline V gene. In nucleotides, the CDR3 is TGCGCCAGCAGCCCTTTGGGCCGGCGTGGCTACACCTTA. Translated: CASSPLGRRGYTL.

In regard to this clonotype: A much larger clone lies a single base off, so this may be a read error. CDR3 residues: CASLGLSCFYNEQFF. The CDR3 DNA is TGTGCCAGCCTCGGCTTGAGCTGCTTCTACAATGAGCAGTTCTTC. The chain uses TRBV12-3 or TRBV12-4 and TRBJ2-1; D is uncertain. This CDR3 spans 15 amino acids. V was clipped by 8 bases and J by 3 bases, with 17 bases between them.

Points on this clonotype: It may be a read error: a sequence one base away is much more abundant. No DNA is shown, since the ends of the CDR3 on it are uncertain; the CDR3 is the one TCRdb lists. The genes are TRBV6-5 and TRBJ2-5; the table's D call TRBD1 went unverified against the DNA. The CDR3 adds up to 15 amino acids, both ends counted. Germline V gene data show CDR1 as MNHEY and CDR2 as SVGAGI. This CDR3 reads CASSFGEGRQETQYF.

J is TRBJ1-3 and V is TRBV4-1; D gene ambiguous. Trimming stripped 4 bases from V and 4 bases from J, with 8 bases between. This CDR3 has 13 residues. The germline V gene has CDR1 MGHRA and CDR2 YSYEKL. The CDR3 here is CASSRTRGNTIYF. CDR3 bases: TGCGCCAGCAGCCGAACAAGAGGAAACACCATATATTTT.

The rearrangement links TRBV5-6 to TRBJ2-7, with 10 bases that match TRBD2. The germline gives CDR1 SGHDT, CDR2 YYEEEE. With 4 bases clipped from V and 1 base from J, the junction kept 5 bases outside the gene matches. The CDR3 runs 15 residues. For the CDR3, the DNA is TGTGCCAGCAGCCAGGTAGCGGGGGGTTCCTACGAGCAGTACTTC. Protein sequence: CASSQVAGGSYEQYF.

Turning to this clonotype: A read error may be the cause here, since a much bigger clone is one base away. This chain uses TRBV4-2 with TRBJ1-1, with unresolved D. Per the germline V gene, CDR1 is LGHNA and CDR2 is YNFKEQ. The CDR3 covers 15 residues. The DNA for the CDR3 is TGTGTCAGCAGCCAAGAGTGGAACGGTAACACTGAAGCTTTCTTT. Encoded protein: CVSSQEWNGNTEAFF.

By sample fraction, this clonotype is medium-sized. The chain joins TRBV11-2 to TRBJ1-1; no firm D call. The length of the CDR3 is 14 residues. Germline loops: CDR1 SGHAT, CDR2 FQNNGV. With 2 bases removed from V and 2 bases from J, the gap between germline ends came to 9 bases. The CDR3, as DNA: TGTGCCAGCAGCTTATCCCGGACTAACACTGAAGCTTTCTTT. Translated, it gives CASSLSRTNTEAFF.

Comments on this clonotype: Being one base from a much bigger clone, this may be a read error. This chain connects TRBV29-1 to TRBJ1-1; no reliable D call. This CDR3 is built from 10 residues. Per germline, CDR1 SQVTM and CDR2 ANQGSEA. CDR3 coding DNA: TGCGGCGTTGAAGAGGTTAAAGCTTTCTTT. Protein: CGVEEVKAFF. The full variable domain, completed using reference TRBV29-1 and TRBJ1-1, is SAVISQKPSRDICQRGTSLTIQCQVDSQVTMMFWYRQQPGQSLTLIATANQGSEATYESGFVIDKFPISRPNLTFSTLTVSNMSPEDSSIYLCGVEEVKAFFGQGTRLTVV.

This clonotype was recorded many times. The genes are TRBV12-3 or TRBV12-4 and TRBJ2-3; D call uncertain. The CDR3 totals 12 residues. Trimming stripped 6 bases from V and 2 bases from J, with 6 bases between. The CDR3 DNA reads as TGTGCCAGCAGAGAAGTCACAGATACGCAGTATTTT. Translating gives CASREVTDTQYF.

Concerning this clonotype itself: Lacking the conserved final phenylalanine or tryptophan, this CDR3 likely reflects a read error. The V and J genes are TRBV11-2 and TRBJ2-7; D is unresolved. The CDR3 has 15 amino acids. Trimming pared 1 base from V and 1 base from J, leaving 11 bases between. Germline lookup yields CDR1 SGHAT and CDR2 FQNNGV. The CDR3 DNA reads TGTGCCAGCAGCTTAGGTCAAACAGCGTCCTACGAGCAGTACTCC. Its protein product is CASSLGQTASYEQYS.

With respect to this clonotype: The junction departs from the called germline gene at one end, perhaps through a read error. The chain combines TRBV5-8 with TRBJ2-2, with D tentatively TRBD1 (6 bases). The CDR3 length is 15 residues. Germline CDR1 is SGHTS and CDR2 is YDEGEE. The CDR3: CASSLGSGGTEELFF. The CDR3 DNA follows: TGTGCCAGCAGCTTGGGCAGTGGGGGCACCGAGGAGCTGTTTTTT.

The chain is built from TRBV6-5 and TRBJ2-3; 7 bases match TRBD2. CDR3 length equals 14 residues. In germline, CDR1 is MNHEY, CDR2 SVGAGI. V was pared by 6 bases and J by 6 bases, with 9 bases of the junction left unmatched. CDR3 nucleotides: TGTGCCAGCAGAAATCGCGGGAGCCTCGATACGCAGTATTTT. Amino acids: CASRNRGSLDTQYF.

With respect to this clonotype: An end of the junction does not agree with germline; a read error may underlie this. The CDR3 nucleotides read TGTGCCAGCCAGGGGACTAGCGGCACCCGGGAGCTGTCTTTT. Translation gives CASQGTSGTRELSF. The V and J genes are TRBV28 and TRBJ2-2; 11 bases fit TRBD2. The length of the CDR3 is 14 residues. Per the germline V gene, CDR1 is MDHEN and CDR2 is SYDVKM. Drawing the rest from reference TRBV28 and TRBJ2-2, the complete variable domain is DVKVTQSSRYLVKRTGEKVFLECVQDMDHENMFWYRQDPGLGLRLIYFSYDVKMKEKGDIPEGYSVSREKKERFSLILESASTNQTSMYLCASQGTSGTRELSFGEGSRLTVL.

J is TRBJ1-2 and V is TRBV18; 9 nucleotides line up with TRBD1. CDR1 is KGHSH, CDR2 LQKENI, per germline. The CDR3 spans 16 residues. V lost 5 bases and J lost 3; bases outside the gene matches: 10. CDR3 in DNA: TGTGCCAGCTCAAGTACGAGGACAGGGGCCGACTATGGCTACACCTTC. Translation: CASSSTRTGADYGYTF.

Remarks on this clonotype: It may be a read error: a sequence one base away is much more abundant. The chain joins TRBV5-1 to TRBJ2-2, with D unclear. The CDR3 totals 13 residues. Germline CDR1 SGHRS, CDR2 YFSETQ. CDR3 in DNA: TGCGCCAGCATCTTGGGTGAGGCCGGGGAGCTGTTTTTT. It translates to CASILGEAGELFF.

A word on this clonotype: Since no conserved phenylalanine or tryptophan closes the CDR3, a read error is the likely cause. This chain joins TRBV11-2 and TRBJ2-3, with 7 bases matching TRBD1. With 1 base clipped from V and 3 bases from J, the junction kept 7 bases outside the gene matches. Germline-derived CDR1 and CDR2 are SGHAT and FQNNGV. This CDR3 has 16 residues. DNA for the CDR3: TGTGCCAGCAGCTTAGCCGGACAGGCGACTACAGATACGCAGTATTCT. Translated: CASSLAGQATTDTQYS.

This clonotype has ten or more counts. V gene TRBV5-4 combines with J gene TRBJ2-1, with a possible D match to TRBD2 (6 bases). The V gene lost 4 bases and the J gene lost 5 bases, with 13 bases spanning the gap. Germline values: CDR1 SGHNT, CDR2 YYREEE (reference sequence). CDR3 length: 14 amino acids. For the CDR3, the DNA is TGTGCCAGCAGCCGTAGGGACTCAGACAATGAGCAGTTCTTC. Its protein is CASSRRDSDNEQFF. Drawing the rest from reference TRBV5-4 and TRBJ2-1, the complete variable domain is ETGVTQSPTHLIKTRGQQVTLRCSSQSGHNTVSWYQQALGQGPQFIFQYYREEENGRGNFPPRFSGLQFPNYSSELNVNALELDDSALYLCASSRRDSDNEQFFGPGTRLTVL.

The rearrangement links TRBV12-3 or TRBV12-4 to TRBJ2-2; no reliable D call. V was shortened by 6 bases and J by 6 bases, with 17 bases between the two germline ends. The CDR3 length is 15 residues. The CDR3 nucleotides are TGTGCCAGCAGGCCAAATGGGGTGAAGGCCGGGGAGCTGTTTTTT. It yields the protein CASRPNGVKAGELFF.